This T cell receptor (beta chain) was identified during a study of cytomegalovirus exposure and HLA in healthy donors. Germline V gene data show CDR1 as SNHLY and CDR2 as FYNNEI. The CDR3 runs 16 residues. V shed 7 bases, J shed 2 bases, and the junction held 12 bases outside the gene matches. The PCR ran on 60 Vbeta and 13 Jbeta primers. Data came from immunoSEQ multiplex PCR; TCRdb stores just in-frame clones and leaves some out. The sample includes more than 80,000 clones, approximately 71% of them seen just once. The sequenced material came from PBMCs. This TCR derives from a middle-aged man in good health and CMV-seronegative. This chain uses TRBV2 with TRBJ1-2; 8 positions match TRBD1. CDR3 bases: TGTGCCAGCACCCCCATGAGGCAGGGGGCGAACTATGGCTACACCTTC. This gives the protein CASTPMRQGANYGYTF.